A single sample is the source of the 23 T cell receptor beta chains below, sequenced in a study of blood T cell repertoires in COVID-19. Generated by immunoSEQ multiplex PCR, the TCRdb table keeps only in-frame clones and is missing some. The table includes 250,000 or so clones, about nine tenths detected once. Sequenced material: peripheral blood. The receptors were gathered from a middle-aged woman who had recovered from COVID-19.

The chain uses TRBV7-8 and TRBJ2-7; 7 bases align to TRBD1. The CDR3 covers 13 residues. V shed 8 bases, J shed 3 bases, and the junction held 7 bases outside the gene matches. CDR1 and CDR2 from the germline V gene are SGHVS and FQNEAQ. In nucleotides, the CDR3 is TGTGCCAGCGCCCGCGGACAGGACTACGAGCAGTACTTC. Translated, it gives CASARGQDYEQYF.

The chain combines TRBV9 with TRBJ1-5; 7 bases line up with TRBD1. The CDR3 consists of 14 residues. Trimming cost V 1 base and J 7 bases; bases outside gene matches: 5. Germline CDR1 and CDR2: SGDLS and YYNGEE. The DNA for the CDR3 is TGTGCCAGCAGCGTAACAGGGGCGGGGCAGCCCCAGCATTTT. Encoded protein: CASSVTGAGQPQHF.

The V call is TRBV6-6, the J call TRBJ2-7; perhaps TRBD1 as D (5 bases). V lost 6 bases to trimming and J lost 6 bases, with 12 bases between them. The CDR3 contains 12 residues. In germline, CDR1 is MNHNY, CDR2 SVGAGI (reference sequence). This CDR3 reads CASRVQGGEQYF. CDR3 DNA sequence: TGTGCCAGCAGAGTCCAGGGTGGCGAGCAGTACTTC.

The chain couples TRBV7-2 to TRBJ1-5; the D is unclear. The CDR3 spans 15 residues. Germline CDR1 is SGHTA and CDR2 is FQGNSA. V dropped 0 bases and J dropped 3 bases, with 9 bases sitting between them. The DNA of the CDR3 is TGTGCCAGCAGCTTAGCGGGCCTTACCAATCAGCCCCAGCATTTT. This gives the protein CASSLAGLTNQPQHF.

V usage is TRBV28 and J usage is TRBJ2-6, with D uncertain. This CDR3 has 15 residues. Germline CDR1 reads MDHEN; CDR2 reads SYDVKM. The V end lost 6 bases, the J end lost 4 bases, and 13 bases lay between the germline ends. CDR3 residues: CASSQSGSGANVLTF. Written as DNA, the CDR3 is TGTGCCAGCAGCCAGTCCGGGTCCGGGGCCAACGTCCTGACTTTC.

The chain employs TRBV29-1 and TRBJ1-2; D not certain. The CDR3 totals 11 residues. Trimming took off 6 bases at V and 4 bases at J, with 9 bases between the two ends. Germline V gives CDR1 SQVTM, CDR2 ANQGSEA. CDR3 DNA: TGCAGCGTCCGGAGGCGCTATGGCTACACCTTC. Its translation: CSVRRRYGYTF. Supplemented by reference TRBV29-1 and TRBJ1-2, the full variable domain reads SAVISQKPSRDICQRGTSLTIQCQVDSQVTMMFWYRQQPGQSLTLIATANQGSEATYESGFVIDKFPISRPNLTFSTLTVSNMSPEDSSIYLCSVRRRYGYTFGSGTRLTVV.

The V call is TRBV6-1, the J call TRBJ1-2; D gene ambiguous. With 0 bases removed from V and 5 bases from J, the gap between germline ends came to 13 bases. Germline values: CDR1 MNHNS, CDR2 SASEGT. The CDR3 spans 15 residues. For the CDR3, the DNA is TGTGCCAGCAGTGAAGCAATGGCGGGAGATTATGGCTACACCTTC. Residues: CASSEAMAGDYGYTF.

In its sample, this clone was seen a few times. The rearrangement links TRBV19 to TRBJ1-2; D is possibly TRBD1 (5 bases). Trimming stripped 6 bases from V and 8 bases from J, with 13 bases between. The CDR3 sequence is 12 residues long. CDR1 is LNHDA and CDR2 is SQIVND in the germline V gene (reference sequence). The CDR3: CASRRQTEGYTF. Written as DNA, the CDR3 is TGTGCCAGTAGGAGGCAGACAGAGGGCTACACCTTC.

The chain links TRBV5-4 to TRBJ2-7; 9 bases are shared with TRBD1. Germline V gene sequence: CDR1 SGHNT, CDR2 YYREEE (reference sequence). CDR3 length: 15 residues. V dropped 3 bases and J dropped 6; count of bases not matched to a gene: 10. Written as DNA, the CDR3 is TGTGCCAGCAGCTACCCCGGGACAGGGATAGTCGAGCAGTACTTC. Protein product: CASSYPGTGIVEQYF.

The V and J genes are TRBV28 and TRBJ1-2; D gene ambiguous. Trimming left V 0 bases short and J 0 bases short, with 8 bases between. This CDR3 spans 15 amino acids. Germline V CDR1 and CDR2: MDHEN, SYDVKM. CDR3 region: CASSLWSRANYGYTF. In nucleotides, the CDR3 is TGTGCCAGCAGTTTATGGTCGAGAGCTAACTATGGCTACACCTTC.

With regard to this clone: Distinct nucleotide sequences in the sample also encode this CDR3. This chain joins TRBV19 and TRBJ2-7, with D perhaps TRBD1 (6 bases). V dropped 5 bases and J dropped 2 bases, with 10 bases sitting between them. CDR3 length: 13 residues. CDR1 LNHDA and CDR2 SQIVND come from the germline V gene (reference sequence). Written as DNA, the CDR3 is TGTGCCAGTAGTCCCACAGGGACCTACGAGCAGTACTTC. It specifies CASSPTGTYEQYF.

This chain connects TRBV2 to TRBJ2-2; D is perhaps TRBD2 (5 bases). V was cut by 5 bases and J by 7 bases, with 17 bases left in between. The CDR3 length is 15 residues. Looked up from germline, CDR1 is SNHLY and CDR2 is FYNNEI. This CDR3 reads CASSIRTPGDGELFF. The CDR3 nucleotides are TGTGCCAGCAGTATCCGGACTCCCGGGGACGGGGAGCTGTTTTTT.

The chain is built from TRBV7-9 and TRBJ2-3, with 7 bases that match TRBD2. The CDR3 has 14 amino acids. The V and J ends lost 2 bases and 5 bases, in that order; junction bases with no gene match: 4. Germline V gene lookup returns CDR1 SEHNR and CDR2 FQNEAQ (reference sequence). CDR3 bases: TGTGCCAGCAGCTTACTGGCGGGGGTAGATACGCAGTATTTT. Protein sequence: CASSLLAGVDTQYF.

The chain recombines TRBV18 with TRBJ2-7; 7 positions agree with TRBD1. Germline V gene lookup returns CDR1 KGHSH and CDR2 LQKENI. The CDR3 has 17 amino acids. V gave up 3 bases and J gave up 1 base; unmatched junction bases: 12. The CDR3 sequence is CASSPGTVGRLSYEQYF. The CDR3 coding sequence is TGTGCCAGCTCACCCGGGACAGTCGGCCGTTTATCCTACGAGCAGTACTTC. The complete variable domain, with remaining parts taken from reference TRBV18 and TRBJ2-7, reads NAGVMQNPRHLVRRRGQEARLRCSPMKGHSHVYWYRQLPEEGLKFMVYLQKENIIDESGMPKERFSAEFPKEGPSILRIQQVVRGDSAAYFCASSPGTVGRLSYEQYFGPGTRLTVT.

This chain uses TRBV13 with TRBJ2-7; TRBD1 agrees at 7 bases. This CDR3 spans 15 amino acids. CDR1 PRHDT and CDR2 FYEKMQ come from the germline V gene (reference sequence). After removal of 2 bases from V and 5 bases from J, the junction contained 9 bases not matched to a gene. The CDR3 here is CASSLMRAGGDEQYF. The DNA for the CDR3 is TGTGCCAGCAGCTTAATGCGGGCAGGGGGAGACGAGCAGTACTTC.

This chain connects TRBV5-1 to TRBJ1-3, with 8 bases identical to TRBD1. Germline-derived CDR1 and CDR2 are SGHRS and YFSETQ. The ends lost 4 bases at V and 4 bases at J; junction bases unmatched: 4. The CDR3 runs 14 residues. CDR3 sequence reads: CASSEDRAGNTIYF. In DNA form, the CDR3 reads TGCGCCAGCAGCGAGGACAGGGCCGGAAACACCATATATTTT.

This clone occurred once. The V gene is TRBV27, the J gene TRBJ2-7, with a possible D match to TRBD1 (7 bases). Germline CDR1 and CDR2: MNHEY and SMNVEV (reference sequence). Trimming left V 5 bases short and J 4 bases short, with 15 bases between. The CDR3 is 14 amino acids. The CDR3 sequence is CASSPGDRKYEQYF. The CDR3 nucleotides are TGTGCCAGCAGTCCGGGGGACAGAAAATACGAGCAGTACTTC.

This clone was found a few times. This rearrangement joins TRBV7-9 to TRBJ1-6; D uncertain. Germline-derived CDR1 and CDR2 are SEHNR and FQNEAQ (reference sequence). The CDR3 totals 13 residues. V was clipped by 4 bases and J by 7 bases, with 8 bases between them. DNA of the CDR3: TGTGCCAGCAGCTCACAGCCAAATTCACCCCTCCACTTT. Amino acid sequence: CASSSQPNSPLHF.

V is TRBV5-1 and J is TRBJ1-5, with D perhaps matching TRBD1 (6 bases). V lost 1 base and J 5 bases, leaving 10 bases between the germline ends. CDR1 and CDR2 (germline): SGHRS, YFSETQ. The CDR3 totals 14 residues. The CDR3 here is CASSLTGLDQPQHF. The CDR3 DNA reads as TGCGCCAGCAGCTTGACAGGGTTAGATCAGCCCCAGCATTTT.

CDR3 in DNA: TGTGCCAGCAGCGCCGTGATGTCCAACCGGGGAGGGACGCAGTATTTT. As protein: CASSAVMSNRGGTQYF. The chain recombines TRBV7-2 with TRBJ2-3; 7 positions match TRBD2. The CDR3 totals 16 residues. Losses at the gene ends were 5 bases for V and 9 bases for J; bases not matched to a gene: 17. Germline-derived CDR1 and CDR2 are SGHTA and FQGNSA. Based on the CDR3 plus reference TRBV7-2 and TRBJ2-3, the full variable domain is GAGVSQSPSNKVTEKGKDVELRCDPISGHTALYWYRQSLGQGLEFLIYFQGNSAPDKSGLPSDRFSAERTGGSVSTLTIQRTQQEDSAVYLCASSAVMSNRGGTQYFGPGTRLTVL.

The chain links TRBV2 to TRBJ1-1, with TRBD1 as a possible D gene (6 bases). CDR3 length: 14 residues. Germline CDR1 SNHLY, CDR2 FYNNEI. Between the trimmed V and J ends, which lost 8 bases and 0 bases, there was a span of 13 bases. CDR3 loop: CASSWGLMNTEAFF. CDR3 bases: TGTGCCAGCTCTTGGGGGCTCATGAACACTGAAGCTTTCTTT. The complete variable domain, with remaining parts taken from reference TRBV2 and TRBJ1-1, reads EPEVTQTPSHQVTQMGQEVILRCVPISNHLYFYWYRQILGQKVEFLVSFYNNEISEKSEIFDDQFSVERPDGSNFTLKIRSTKLEDSAMYFCASSWGLMNTEAFFGQGTRLTVV.

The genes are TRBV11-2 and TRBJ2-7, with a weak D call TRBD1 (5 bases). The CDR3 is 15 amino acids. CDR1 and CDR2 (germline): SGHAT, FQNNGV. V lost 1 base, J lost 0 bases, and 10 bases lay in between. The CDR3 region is CASSLASRASYEQYF. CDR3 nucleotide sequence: TGTGCCAGCAGCTTAGCTTCCAGGGCCTCCTACGAGCAGTACTTC.

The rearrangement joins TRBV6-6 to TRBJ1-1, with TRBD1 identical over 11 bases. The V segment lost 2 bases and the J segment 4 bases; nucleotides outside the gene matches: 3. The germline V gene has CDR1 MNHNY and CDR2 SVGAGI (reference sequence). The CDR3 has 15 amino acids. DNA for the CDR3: TGTGCCAGCAGTTACGGGGACAGGGGGTTCACTGAAGCTTTCTTT. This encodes CASSYGDRGFTEAFF.